The source of this T cell receptor beta chain is a study of cytomegalovirus exposure and HLA in healthy donors. The CDR3 runs 15 residues. Trimming left V 1 base short and J 2 bases short, with 12 bases between. The germline V gene has CDR1 GTSNPN and CDR2 SVGIG (reference sequence). Primers: 60 Vbeta forward and 13 Jbeta reverse. Measured with immunoSEQ multiplex PCR; TCRdb has only the in-frame clones, and not every one. The repertoire holds 81,000 or so clones, with over 70% as singletons. The TCR sequence derives from a man aged 50 to 59 in good health and CMV-seropositive. The sequencing input was PBMCs. This rearrangement joins TRBV30 to TRBJ2-1, with D perhaps TRBD2 (6 bases). The CDR3 DNA reads as TGTGCCTGGAGTGGGGCGGGGCGGACCTACAATGAGCAGTTCTTC. Translating gives CAWSGAGRTYNEQFF.